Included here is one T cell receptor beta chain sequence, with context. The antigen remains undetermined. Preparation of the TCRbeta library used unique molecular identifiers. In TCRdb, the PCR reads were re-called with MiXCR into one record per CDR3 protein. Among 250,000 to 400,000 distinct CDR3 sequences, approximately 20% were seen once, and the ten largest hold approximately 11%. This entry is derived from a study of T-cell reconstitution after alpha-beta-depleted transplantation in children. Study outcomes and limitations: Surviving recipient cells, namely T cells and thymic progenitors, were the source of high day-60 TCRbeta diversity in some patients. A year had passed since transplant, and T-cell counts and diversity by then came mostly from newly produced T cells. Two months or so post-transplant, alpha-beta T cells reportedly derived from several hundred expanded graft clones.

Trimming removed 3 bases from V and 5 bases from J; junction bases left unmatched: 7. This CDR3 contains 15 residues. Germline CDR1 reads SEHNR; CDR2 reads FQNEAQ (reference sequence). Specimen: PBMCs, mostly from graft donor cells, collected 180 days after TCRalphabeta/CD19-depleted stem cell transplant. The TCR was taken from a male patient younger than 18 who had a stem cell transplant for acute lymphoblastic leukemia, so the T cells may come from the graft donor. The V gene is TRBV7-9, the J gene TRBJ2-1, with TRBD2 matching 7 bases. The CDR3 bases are TGTGCCAGCAGCTTTTCGGCTAGCGGTGACAATGAGCAGTTCTTC. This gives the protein CASSFSASGDNEQFF.